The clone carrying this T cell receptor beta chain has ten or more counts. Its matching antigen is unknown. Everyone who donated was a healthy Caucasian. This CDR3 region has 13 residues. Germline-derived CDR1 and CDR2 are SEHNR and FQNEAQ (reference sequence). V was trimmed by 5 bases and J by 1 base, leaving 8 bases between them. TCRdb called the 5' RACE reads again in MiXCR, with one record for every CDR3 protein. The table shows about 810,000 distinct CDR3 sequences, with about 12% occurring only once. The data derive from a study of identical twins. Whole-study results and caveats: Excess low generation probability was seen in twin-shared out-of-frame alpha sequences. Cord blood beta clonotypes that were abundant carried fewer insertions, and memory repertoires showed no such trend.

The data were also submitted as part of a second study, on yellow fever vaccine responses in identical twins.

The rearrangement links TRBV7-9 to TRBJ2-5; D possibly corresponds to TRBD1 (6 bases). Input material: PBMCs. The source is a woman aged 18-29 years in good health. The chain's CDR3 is CASSTGIQETQYF. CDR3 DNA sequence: TGTGCCAGCAGCACAGGGATCCAAGAGACCCAGTACTTC.